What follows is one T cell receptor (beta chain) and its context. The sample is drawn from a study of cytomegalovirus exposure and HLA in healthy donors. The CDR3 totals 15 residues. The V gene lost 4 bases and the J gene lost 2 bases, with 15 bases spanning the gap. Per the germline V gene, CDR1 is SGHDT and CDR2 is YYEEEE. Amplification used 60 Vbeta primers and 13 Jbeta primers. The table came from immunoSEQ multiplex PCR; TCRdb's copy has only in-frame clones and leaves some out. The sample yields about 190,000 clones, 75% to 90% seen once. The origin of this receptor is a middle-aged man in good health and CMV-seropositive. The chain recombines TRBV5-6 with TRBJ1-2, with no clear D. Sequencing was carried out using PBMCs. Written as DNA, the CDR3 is TGTGCCAGCAGCCCCCCCCTTGGCGGAAACTATGGCTACACCTTC. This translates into CASSPPLGGNYGYTF.